This TCR beta chain was profiled in a study of control samples from healthy donors and cancer patients. CDR1 is MGHRA, CDR2 YSYEKL, per germline. The CDR3 is 15 amino acids. Deletions cut 0 bases from V and 4 bases from J, with 12 bases between. Produced via immunoSEQ multiplex PCR; TCRdb's table is partial and in-frame only. The sample holds about 130,000 clones; roughly 90% are singletons and the top ten take around 2.1%. This TCR was sampled from a woman aged 50 to 60 in good health. The chain recombines TRBV4-1 with TRBJ2-5; no reliable D call. Sample: blood. The CDR3 loop is CASSQDSNKRETQYF. DNA of the CDR3: TGCGCCAGCAGCCAAGATTCTAACAAAAGAGAGACCCAGTACTTC.